This T cell receptor (beta chain) comes out of a study of blood T cell repertoires in COVID-19. Assay: immunoSEQ multiplex PCR; the TCRdb copy retains only in-frame clones and omits some. Of fewer than 250,000 clones listed, roughly 85% are singletons. This CDR3 has 14 amino acids. V was clipped by 3 bases and J by 7 bases; unmatched bases: 4. The germline V gene encodes CDR1 KGHDR and CDR2 SFDVKD. V usage is TRBV24-1 and J usage is TRBJ1-5, with 8 bases matching TRBD1. The sequenced material came from peripheral blood. This clonotype was obtained from a woman between 35 and 50 years old with active or convalescent COVID-19. CDR3 sequence: CATSDRTGPQPQHF. CDR3 coding DNA: TGTGCCACCAGTGATAGGACAGGGCCCCAGCCCCAGCATTTT.